This TCR beta chain originates from a study of regulatory T cells in long-lasting Graves disease (dated by TCRdb to 2020 to 2022). With respect to the entire study: In the newly diagnosed Graves' disease group, patients had been taking antithyroid drugs for less than 3 months. The study was conducted in China and was registered as a clinical trial. A total of about 33 samples underwent TCR sequencing, from roughly 13 patients with persistent Graves' disease and 20 or so patients with newly diagnosed Graves' disease. This study used TCR sequencing and RNA sequencing of peripheral blood to compare persistent Graves' disease patients against newly diagnosed Graves' disease patients.

Summary of the overall study and its limitations: More public clonotypes were shared among persistent patients (under 3,000) than among newly diagnosed patients (roughly 1,000). Persistent Graves' disease patients showed lower TCR Shannon entropy and fewer highly expanded clones than newly diagnosed patients, suggesting clonal expansion. The study examined only peripheral blood because the primary lesion, thyroid tissue, could not be accessed. Persistent disease showed preferential use of TRBV28, TRBJ1-2 and TRBJ2-5, whereas newly diagnosed disease favored TRBV20-1 and TRBJ2-1. Sequencing and analysis were restricted to the TCR beta chain. As a limitation, the authors acknowledged that the small sample size may reduce accuracy.

The method behind the library was multiplex PCR. Sequencing was performed on an Illumina HiSeq 4000. CDR3 regions were amplified by Arm-PCR with iRepertoire HTBI primers to construct TCR beta libraries. Before sequencing, the PCR products went through gel purification. The paper's data handling went like this. A total of roughly 67 TRBV and under 15 TRBJ segments were identified across samples and were used for gene usage analysis of CDR3 amino acid clonotypes. COPE and FqMerger were used to merge the filtered high-quality paired reads into contigs. Contigs were aligned with BLAST to IMGT TRBV, TRBD and TRBJ reference genes, and CDR3 was defined per IMGT. Any clonotype with a frequency above 0.1% was counted as a highly expanded clone. Repertoire diversity was measured by Shannon entropy, and V-J evenness by the Gini coefficient. A clonotype was considered public if more than one individual shared it. TCRdb reprocessed the public reads (quality trimming at Q25 with fastp, clone calling with MiXCR) and kept in-frame beta chains. Each entry merges the rows of one CDR3 protein and shows their most common DNA and genes. TCRdb, not the authors, supplied the V and J calls. In this sample the table shows about 420,000 distinct CDR3 sequences, 15% to 20% of which occur a single time. The top ten constitute about 25% of the sample.

This clonotype was seen more than once but under ten times. Its specific antigen is unknown. Per-base qualities were not stored, and no clone one base away is much larger. The germline ends are 13 bases apart after V is trimmed by 6 bases and J by 10 bases. CDR1 MDHEN and CDR2 SYDVKM are derived from the germline V gene. CDR3 length: 13 amino acids, cysteine to phenylalanine. The CDR3 DNA has 39 bases and is translated from base 1. Per the publication, the time point label means: newly diagnosed GD, antithyroid drugs for less than 3 months. For both TCR sequencing and RNA sequencing, RNA was extracted from PBMCs using TRIzol. Graves' disease was diagnosed according to American Thyroid Association guidelines. Patients for the study were recruited at an endocrinology department in Xi'an, China. From each patient, approximately 9 milliliters of peripheral blood was collected into an EDTA anticoagulant tube. Ficoll Paque Plus density gradient separation was used to isolate PBMCs, and no additional T cell sorting was done. RNA quality was checked with an Agilent 2100 Bioanalyzer and agarose gel, and concentration with a NanoDrop 2000.

Another study also made use of these data, one on T cells in Graves' hyperthyroidism and ophthalmopathy. That second publication adds: Stable Graves' hyperthyroidism was defined as no progression to ophthalmopathy during 18 months of follow-up. The hyperthyroidism patients were between 18 and 65 years old and newly diagnosed, with a disease duration of less than 2 months. Any patient with an uncontrolled infection, another autoimmune disease, pregnancy or lactation was excluded. Diagnoses were established on the basis of clinical symptoms, serum thyroxine and TRAb, thyroid ultrasound, and orbital computed tomography. A first-round RT-PCR of the TCR CDR3 used the HTBI primer set with the Qiagen OneStep RT-PCR kit. Most expanded thyroid clonotypes (frequency above 0.001) were also found in blood, which suggests that blood repertoires may mirror thyroid immune responses. Ophthalmopathy was separated from stable hyperthyroidism by a 13 V-J signature model, with around 90% sensitivity and approximately 84% specificity obtained in cross-validation and 80%/75% obtained in testing. In validation, the model predicted progression to ophthalmopathy a median of about 5.9 months before onset, with about 67% sensitivity and roughly 79% specificity. To identify distinguishing TCR V-J signatures, a discovery cohort of 90 to 100 patients was used, comprising 40 to 45 with Graves' ophthalmopathy and 55 to 65 with stable Graves' hyperthyroidism. Prospective prediction of ophthalmopathy was tested in an independent validation cohort consisting of 18 hyperthyroidism patients and some 15 patients who later progressed to ophthalmopathy. The approximately 100 discovery patients were randomly divided into training and test sets at a 7:3 ratio. In about 6 Graves' hyperthyroidism patients, the study also compared T-cell repertoires from thyroid tissue with T-cell repertoires from blood. Following sampling, methimazole starting at 30 mg daily was given to hyperthyroidism patients, and high-dose intravenous methylprednisolone was given to ophthalmopathy patients. The libraries were constructed in a second round of multiplex PCR and then size-selected and purified. The libraries were sequenced on an Illumina HiSeq2000 using paired-end 100 bp reads. SOAPnuke was used to process the raw data, removing reads that contained adapters or uncalled bases, had a mean Phred below 15, or lacked an exact match to the constant primer or identifier. High-quality paired reads were merged with COPE v1.2.5, and unique nucleotide sequences were defined as clonotypes. MiTCR v1.1 was used to align the clonotypes against IMGT TRBV, TRBD and TRBJ reference segments. The analysis included only V-J combinations with a frequency above 0.0001, which together covered approximately 99% of the repertoires. A TCS score was defined as the ratio of F50 (clonal expansion) to E x V (chaos), with BLOSUM62-based TCRdist applied between CDR3 peptides within each V-J. Welch's t-statistics and random forest reduced fewer than 550 V-J features to roughly 13, which were used in a naive Bayes classifier (R e1071). Sample size was not statistically predetermined, and investigators were not blinded to group allocation. TCR Vbeta CDR3 sequencing of 135 peripheral blood samples (over 40 ophthalmopathy, 75 hyperthyroidism and approximately 17 progressor patients) is reported in the paper.

Sequencing was performed on peripheral blood mononuclear cells (PBMCs), taken at new diagnosis, from a patient treated with antithyroid drugs. This receptor chain uses TRBV28 and TRBJ1-6; TRBD1 could be the D gene, as 5 bases match. The receptor was derived from a woman aged 18 to 35 with Graves disease. Donor details come from another sample of the same person, matched by shared clones. The sequenced DNA is TGTGCCAGCAGGGGCGGGGGAAAATCACCCCTCCACTTT. Its product reads: CASRGGGKSPLHF.